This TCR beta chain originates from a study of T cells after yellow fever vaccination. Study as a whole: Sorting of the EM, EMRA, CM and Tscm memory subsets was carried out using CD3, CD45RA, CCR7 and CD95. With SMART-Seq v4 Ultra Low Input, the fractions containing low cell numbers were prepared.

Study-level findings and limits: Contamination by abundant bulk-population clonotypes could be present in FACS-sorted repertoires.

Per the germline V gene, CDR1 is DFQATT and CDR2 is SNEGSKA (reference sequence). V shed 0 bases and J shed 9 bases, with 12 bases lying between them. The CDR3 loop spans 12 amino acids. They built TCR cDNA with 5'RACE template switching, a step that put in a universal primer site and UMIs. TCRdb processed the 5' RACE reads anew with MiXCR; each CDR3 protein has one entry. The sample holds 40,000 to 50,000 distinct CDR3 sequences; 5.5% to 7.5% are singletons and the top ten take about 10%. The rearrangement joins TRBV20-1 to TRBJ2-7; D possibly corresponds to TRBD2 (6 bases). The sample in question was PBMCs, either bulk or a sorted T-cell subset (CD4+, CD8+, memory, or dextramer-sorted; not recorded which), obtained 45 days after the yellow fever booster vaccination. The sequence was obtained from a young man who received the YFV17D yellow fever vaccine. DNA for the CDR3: TGCAGTGCTAGAGATGGAGGGAACTGGCAGTACTTC. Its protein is CSARDGGNWQYF.